These 31 T cell receptor beta chains came from one sample sequenced in a study of T cell responses to AZD1222 COVID-19 vaccine. Sequenced by immunoSEQ multiplex PCR; TCRdb stores in-frame clones only, minus some. This sample has 170,000 or so clones; 90% to 95% occur once, and the top ten carry around 0.97%. The sample in question was peripheral blood, obtained 28 days after the second dose of the MenACWY control vaccine. The receptors were gathered from an adult who received the MenACWY meningococcal vaccine as a control.

The V and J genes are TRBV25-1 and TRBJ1-1; no reliable D call. The length of the CDR3 is 12 residues. V was pared by 4 bases and J by 1 base, with 4 bases between. Germline lookup yields CDR1 MGHDK and CDR2 SYGVNS. The CDR3 coding sequence is TGTGCCAGCAGTGCGGGGAACACTGAAGCTTTCTTT. Its protein product is CASSAGNTEAFF.

The CDR3 protein is CSVEDTGAYYGYTF. DNA of the CDR3: TGCAGCGTTGAAGATACAGGGGCCTACTATGGCTACACCTTC. The V and J genes are TRBV29-1 and TRBJ1-2; 7 bases are a match to TRBD1. The V gene end was trimmed by 0 bases and the J gene end by 3 bases; junction bases not matched to a gene: 4. This CDR3 has 14 amino acids. CDR1 is SQVTM and CDR2 is ANQGSEA in the germline V gene. The full variable domain, with the rest looked up from reference TRBV29-1 and TRBJ1-2, is SAVISQKPSRDICQRGTSLTIQCQVDSQVTMMFWYRQQPGQSLTLIATANQGSEATYESGFVIDKFPISRPNLTFSTLTVSNMSPEDSSIYLCSVEDTGAYYGYTFGSGTRLTVV.

This clone has a handful of counts. The chain couples TRBV5-1 to TRBJ2-2, with 12 bases identical to TRBD2. Germline-derived CDR1 and CDR2 are SGHRS and YFSETQ. The CDR3 has 15 amino acids. Losses at the gene ends were 4 bases for V and 5 bases for J; bases not matched to a gene: 3. The CDR3 DNA is TGCGCCAGCAGCCGGACTAGCGGGGAGACCGGGGAGCTGTTTTTT. This translates into CASSRTSGETGELFF.

The chain combines TRBV6-5 with TRBJ1-4; D might be TRBD1 (6 bases). Trimming took off 0 bases at V and 7 bases at J, with 12 bases between the two ends. Germline V lookup: CDR1 MNHEY, CDR2 SVGAGI. The CDR3 covers 15 residues. In nucleotides, the CDR3 is TGTGCCAGCAGTTACTCGGGGACACGGAGTGAAAAACTGTTTTTT. Translating it yields CASSYSGTRSEKLFF.

The chain carries TRBV6-5 and TRBJ1-1; D unclear. The ends were cut back, 5 bases at V and 6 bases at J, with 16 bases in the middle. Germline CDR1 and CDR2: MNHEY and SVGAGI. The CDR3 is 14 amino acids. DNA for the CDR3: TGTGCCAGCAGTAGACTGACCCTGGTACCTGAAGCTTTCTTT. Protein product: CASSRLTLVPEAFF.

The CDR3 loop reads CASRFTGASGNTIYF. In DNA form, the CDR3 reads TGTGCCAGCAGGTTCACAGGGGCCTCTGGAAACACCATATATTTT. The rearrangement uses TRBV7-9 and TRBJ1-3; 7 bases map to TRBD1. The CDR3 totals 15 residues. The V and J ends lost 6 bases and 0 bases, in that order; junction bases with no gene match: 5. From germline, CDR1 is SEHNR and CDR2 FQNEAQ (reference sequence).

The chain joins TRBV27 to TRBJ1-1, with a weak D call TRBD1 (6 bases). Germline V lookup: CDR1 MNHEY, CDR2 SMNVEV (reference sequence). The CDR3 contains 17 residues. Trimming took off 6 bases at V and 0 bases at J, with 20 bases between the two ends. The CDR3 bases are TGTGCCAGCAGAAGAACAGGGAGGGGGTTTATGAACACTGAAGCTTTCTTT. This sequence encodes CASRRTGRGFMNTEAFF.

V is TRBV12-3 or TRBV12-4 and J is TRBJ1-5; D is unresolved. Trimming took 2 bases from V and 0 from J, leaving 2 bases between them. The CDR3 covers 13 residues. CDR3 coding DNA: TGTGCCAGCAGTTTAAGTAGCAATCAGCCCCAGCATTTT. Amino acid sequence: CASSLSSNQPQHF.

The chain recombines TRBV27 with TRBJ1-4; 12 bases align to TRBD1. Germline V CDR1 and CDR2: MNHEY, SMNVEV (reference sequence). J gave up 7 bases and V 4 bases, and 7 bases lay outside the gene matches. The length of the CDR3 is 16 residues. DNA for the CDR3: TGTGCCAGCAGTTCCCGGGACAGGGGGCGAAGTGAAAAACTGTTTTTT. Translating gives CASSSRDRGRSEKLFF.

This clone was counted once. The V gene is TRBV18, the J gene TRBJ1-4; possibly TRBD1 for D (5 bases). The CDR3 consists of 13 residues. V lost 8 bases, J lost 4 bases, and 11 bases lay in between. Per germline, CDR1 KGHSH and CDR2 LQKENI. This CDR3 reads CASGASFNEKLFF. The DNA of the CDR3 is TGTGCCAGCGGGGCAAGCTTTAATGAAAAACTGTTTTTT. Combining the CDR3 with reference TRBV18 and TRBJ1-4 gives the whole variable domain NAGVMQNPRHLVRRRGQEARLRCSPMKGHSHVYWYRQLPEEGLKFMVYLQKENIIDESGMPKERFSAEFPKEGPSILRIQQVVRGDSAAYFCASGASFNEKLFFGSGTQLSVL.

The chain is built from TRBV19 and TRBJ2-7, with 8 bases matching TRBD2. J gave up 2 bases and V 6 bases, and 12 bases lay outside the gene matches. The CDR3 is 16 residues long. Germline V gene data show CDR1 as LNHDA and CDR2 as SQIVND (reference sequence). The DNA of the CDR3 is TGTGCCAGTAGCATGCACCGGGTAGCGGGGACCTACGAGCAGTACTTC. It specifies CASSMHRVAGTYEQYF.

The rearrangement uses TRBV6-6 and TRBJ2-7; D uncertain. The germline V gene encodes CDR1 MNHNY and CDR2 SVGAGI (reference sequence). The V end lost 0 bases, the J end lost 0 bases, and 9 bases lay between the germline ends. This CDR3 spans 15 amino acids. The CDR3 reads CASSYSDTSSYEQYF. The DNA for the CDR3 is TGTGCCAGCAGTTACTCAGACACCAGCTCCTACGAGCAGTACTTC.

The chain recombines TRBV5-1 with TRBJ1-5; D possibly corresponds to TRBD1 (5 bases). The germline V gene has CDR1 SGHRS and CDR2 YFSETQ. V was trimmed by 2 bases and J by 2 bases, leaving 11 bases between them. The CDR3 consists of 15 residues. For the CDR3, the DNA is TGCGCCAGCAGCTTATTGGGGCTTGGCAATCAGCCCCAGCATTTT. Encoded protein: CASSLLGLGNQPQHF. Full variable domain (rest looked up from reference TRBV5-1 and TRBJ1-5): KAGVTQTPRYLIKTRGQQVTLSCSPISGHRSVSWYQQTPGQGLQFLFEYFSETQRNKGNFPGRFSGRQFSNSRSEMNVSTLELGDSALYLCASSLLGLGNQPQHFGDGTRLSIL.

The chain combines TRBV6-5 with TRBJ1-4; possibly TRBD1 for D (6 bases). Between the trimmed V and J ends, which lost 8 bases and 4 bases, there was a span of 17 bases. This CDR3 is 15 amino acids long. CDR1 and CDR2 from the germline V gene are MNHEY and SVGAGI. CDR3 protein: CASGKGGLNNEKLFF. The CDR3 nucleotides are TGTGCCAGCGGGAAGGGGGGCCTCAATAATGAAAAACTGTTTTTT.

This clone appeared once. J is TRBJ2-2 and V is TRBV6-5, with D possibly being TRBD1 (6 bases). The CDR3 has 12 residues. Germline V gives CDR1 MNHEY, CDR2 SVGAGI. The V end lost 8 bases, the J end lost 9 bases, and 13 bases lay between the germline ends. CDR3 nucleotide sequence: TGTGCCAGCGTTACAGGGCGCAGGGAGCTGTTTTTT. This encodes CASVTGRRELFF.

The chain has TRBV6-5 and TRBJ1-5; 7 bases map to TRBD1. With 6 bases clipped from V and 6 bases from J, the junction kept 11 bases outside the gene matches. The CDR3 length is 15 residues. CDR1 and CDR2 (germline): MNHEY, SVGAGI. The DNA of the CDR3 is TGTGCCAGCAGGCAGGGGGGCGGGCTCCGTCAGCCCCAGCATTTT. Translation gives CASRQGGGLRQPQHF.

This rearrangement joins TRBV7-9 to TRBJ2-5; D is uncertain. Looked up from germline, CDR1 is SEHNR and CDR2 is FQNEAQ (reference sequence). The CDR3 has 15 amino acids. The V gene lost 0 bases and the J gene lost 5 bases, with 13 bases spanning the gap. CDR3 DNA: TGTGCCAGCAGCTTAGCAAGTGGCGATACGGAGACCCAGTACTTC. Translating gives CASSLASGDTETQYF.

This chain links TRBV12-3 or TRBV12-4 with TRBJ2-7, with 9 bases fitting TRBD1. The CDR3 is 13 amino acids. After removal of 6 bases from V and 2 bases from J, the junction contained 2 bases not matched to a gene. This CDR3 reads CASRGTGTYEQYF. DNA for the CDR3: TGTGCCAGCAGGGGGACAGGGACCTACGAGCAGTACTTC.

CDR3 bases: TGTGCCAGCAGCTTACCGCAGGGCGGTGAAAAACTGTTTTTT. Translation gives CASSLPQGGEKLFF. This rearrangement joins TRBV7-9 to TRBJ1-4; tentative D call: TRBD1 (5 bases). The CDR3 totals 14 residues. V gave up 2 bases and J gave up 7 bases, with 11 bases separating them. Germline V lookup: CDR1 SEHNR, CDR2 FQNEAQ (reference sequence).

The chain carries TRBV5-1 and TRBJ1-1; D is perhaps TRBD1 (5 bases). CDR3 length: 14 amino acids. Germline V CDR1 and CDR2: SGHRS, YFSETQ. V was trimmed by 0 bases and J by 6 bases, leaving 12 bases between them. CDR3 amino acids: CASSLVAGKPEAFF. The CDR3 DNA reads TGCGCCAGCAGCTTGGTGGCAGGGAAGCCTGAAGCTTTCTTT.

The J gene is TRBJ2-3, the V gene TRBV19; TRBD2 matches 11 bases. Unmatched junction bases numbered 5, after V lost 3 bases and J lost 6 bases. The CDR3 loop spans 15 amino acids. Per the germline V gene, CDR1 is LNHDA and CDR2 is SQIVND (reference sequence). The CDR3 bases are TGTGCCAGTAGTATGTTAGCGGGGGGGCGGGATACGCAGTATTTT. This encodes CASSMLAGGRDTQYF.

Only one count was recorded for this clone. The gene calls are TRBV7-9 and TRBJ1-2; D not certain. There are 13 residues in the CDR3. Between the trimmed V and J ends, which lost 0 bases and 8 bases, there was a span of 10 bases. The germline gives CDR1 SEHNR, CDR2 FQNEAQ (reference sequence). The CDR3 DNA reads as TGTGCCAGCAGCTTAGCAGGGAGTAACGGCTACACCTTC. Translating it yields CASSLAGSNGYTF. The variable domain in full, completed from reference TRBV7-9 and TRBJ1-2, reads DTGVSQNPRHKITKRGQNVTFRCDPISEHNRLYWYRQTLGQGPEFLTYFQNEAQLEKSRLLSDRFSAERPKGSFSTLEIQRTEQGDSAMYLCASSLAGSNGYTFGSGTRLTVV.

V gene TRBV28 combines with J gene TRBJ1-2; D ambiguous. V lost 5 bases, J lost 5 bases, and 6 bases lay in between. Germline CDR1 reads MDHEN; CDR2 reads SYDVKM. The CDR3 is 11 residues long. CDR3 protein: CASSGPYGYTF. As DNA, the CDR3 is TGTGCCAGCAGTGGACCTTATGGCTACACCTTC.

The chain is built from TRBV24-1 and TRBJ1-4, with D possibly being TRBD1 (6 bases). The CDR3 has 15 amino acids. V shed 5 bases and J shed 8 bases, with 17 bases lying between them. The germline V gene has CDR1 KGHDR and CDR2 SFDVKD. CDR3 in DNA: TGTGCCACCAGTGGTTTAGGGGGGGCTGGCGAAAAACTGTTTTTT. As protein: CATSGLGGAGEKLFF.

The chain joins TRBV6-5 to TRBJ1-6; D unclear. Trimming took off 7 bases at V and 4 bases at J, with 11 bases between the two ends. Germline V lookup: CDR1 MNHEY, CDR2 SVGAGI. The CDR3 covers 14 residues. The CDR3 sequence: CASTRTLYNSPLHF. The CDR3 nucleotides read TGTGCCAGCACCCGGACCCTTTATAATTCACCCCTCCACTTT.

This clone was seen more than once but under ten times. The gene calls are TRBV2 and TRBJ1-5; D ambiguous. The ends were cut back, 0 bases at V and 8 bases at J, with 8 bases in the middle. The CDR3 is made up of 13 amino acids. Germline V gene lookup returns CDR1 SNHLY and CDR2 FYNNEI. CDR3 bases: TGTGCCAGCAGTGAAGCCCTTGGGGAGCCCCAGCATTTT. As protein: CASSEALGEPQHF.

The chain couples TRBV13 to TRBJ2-1; 7 nucleotides align to TRBD2. The CDR3 covers 15 residues. J gave up 4 bases and V 6 bases, and 9 bases lay outside the gene matches. Germline assignment: CDR1 PRHDT and CDR2 FYEKMQ (reference sequence). The CDR3 is CASRVWASGYNEQFF. The CDR3 coding sequence is TGTGCCAGCAGAGTATGGGCTAGCGGTTACAATGAGCAGTTCTTC.

This chain links TRBV18 with TRBJ1-5; 12 bases are a match to TRBD1. The ends lost 10 bases at V and 7 bases at J; junction bases unmatched: 11. This CDR3 has 15 amino acids. Germline assignment: CDR1 KGHSH and CDR2 LQKENI. The CDR3 sequence is CANSPGTGGRQPQHF. The CDR3 DNA is TGTGCCAACTCGCCAGGGACAGGGGGCAGGCAGCCCCAGCATTTT. Full variable domain (outside the CDR3, taken from reference TRBV18 and TRBJ1-5): NAGVMQNPRHLVRRRGQEARLRCSPMKGHSHVYWYRQLPEEGLKFMVYLQKENIIDESGMPKERFSAEFPKEGPSILRIQQVVRGDSAAYFCANSPGTGGRQPQHFGDGTRLSIL.

The chain employs TRBV5-4 and TRBJ1-2, with a weak D call TRBD1 (6 bases). The CDR3 spans 15 residues. V lost 1 base to trimming and J lost 2 bases, with 12 bases between them. Germline CDR1 reads SGHNT; CDR2 reads YYREEE (reference sequence). CDR3 DNA sequence: TGTGCCAGCAGCTTGTTGGGGGCGAGCAACTATGGCTACACCTTC. Protein sequence: CASSLLGASNYGYTF.

The rearrangement uses TRBV5-4 and TRBJ1-2; TRBD1 matches 9 bases. Germline V gene lookup returns CDR1 SGHNT and CDR2 YYREEE (reference sequence). V was pared by 4 bases and J by 3 bases, with 7 bases of the junction left unmatched. The CDR3 extends over 15 amino acids. The CDR3 coding sequence is TGTGCCAGCAGCACGGGACAGGGATTCGACTATGGCTACACCTTC. It translates to CASSTGQGFDYGYTF.

The chain uses TRBV6-2 or TRBV6-3 and TRBJ1-1; possible D gene TRBD1, 5 bases. V was pared by 0 bases and J by 0 bases, with 11 bases between. Germline V lookup: CDR1 MNHEY, CDR2 SVGEGT. This CDR3 comprises 16 residues. CDR3 amino acids: CASSYSYGALNTEAFF. Here the CDR3 DNA reads TGTGCCAGCAGTTACTCGTACGGGGCGCTGAACACTGAAGCTTTCTTT.